The 25 T cell receptor beta chains listed next were all sequenced from one sample in a study of T cell responses to AZD1222 COVID-19 vaccine. Only in-frame clones appear in the TCRdb table, and some are missing; sequencing was by immunoSEQ multiplex PCR. The sample includes approximately 89,000 clones, 75% to 95% of them seen just once. The specimen comprised peripheral blood, sampled on day 0 of MenACWY control vaccination. These receptors were obtained from an adult in good health.

As for this clone: Other DNA variants within this sample encode the same CDR3. The genes are TRBV5-1 and TRBJ1-1; D uncertain. CDR1 is SGHRS, CDR2 YFSETQ, per germline. The CDR3 totals 13 residues. V shed 0 bases and J shed 2 bases, with 5 bases lying between them. CDR3 nucleotide sequence: TGCGCCAGCAGCTTGGGAACCAACACTGAAGCTTTCTTT. This gives the protein CASSLGTNTEAFF.

The V and J genes are TRBV7-2 and TRBJ2-7, with TRBD2 matching over 9 bases. The ends lost 7 bases at V and 0 bases at J; junction bases unmatched: 16. The CDR3 has 18 amino acids. Germline V gene sequence: CDR1 SGHTA, CDR2 FQGNSA. The CDR3 DNA reads TGTGCCAGCACCACCCCCCGGGGGGCGGGAGGGAGCTCCTACGAGCAGTACTTC. It specifies CASTTPRGAGGSSYEQYF.

Details on this clone: A read error may account for a junction end that differs from germline. This chain joins TRBV5-8 and TRBJ1-3; no reliable D call. CDR3 length: 11 residues. CDR1 is SGHTS and CDR2 is YDEGEE in the germline V gene. This CDR3 reads CASSFSSTSHF. CDR3 nucleotides: TGTGCCAGCAGCTTTTCGTCGACAAGCCATTTT.

This clone was detected only once. The gene calls are TRBV7-2 and TRBJ2-3; 9 bases are a match to TRBD2. The CDR3 is made up of 15 amino acids. Germline V CDR1 and CDR2: SGHTA, FQGNSA. Trimming cost V 4 bases and J 4 bases; bases outside gene matches: 6. CDR3 nucleotide sequence: TGTGCCAGCAGCTCACGGACTAGCGAGGCAGATACGCAGTATTTT. Protein product: CASSSRTSEADTQYF.

V gene TRBV5-5 combines with J gene TRBJ1-3; D ambiguous. The CDR3 extends over 13 amino acids. Per the germline V gene, CDR1 is SGHKS and CDR2 is YYEKEE (reference sequence). Trimming removed 0 bases at V and 2 bases at J, with 3 bases between. The CDR3, as DNA: TGTGCCAGCAGCTTGGCCGCTGGAAACACCATATATTTT. It specifies CASSLAAGNTIYF.

This chain connects TRBV3-1 (or the pseudogene TRBV3-2) to TRBJ2-7; 13 bases map to TRBD2. The junction had 3 bases not matched to a gene; V was cut back by 1 base and J by 3 bases. This CDR3 is 16 amino acids long. Germline V gene data show CDR1 as LGHDT and CDR2 as YNNKEL (reference sequence). CDR3 nucleotides: TGTGCCAGCAGCCAAGGGACTAGCGGGAGACTCTACGAGCAGTACTTC. This encodes CASSQGTSGRLYEQYF.

J is TRBJ2-5 and V is TRBV12-5; D might be TRBD1 (6 bases). The CDR3 extends over 13 amino acids. CDR1 is LGHNT, CDR2 FRNRAP, per germline. Deletions cut 5 bases from V and 5 bases from J, with 12 bases between. CDR3 residues: CASGRGGWETQYF. The CDR3 bases are TGTGCTAGTGGTCGAGGGGGTTGGGAGACCCAGTACTTC.

V is TRBV3-1 (or the pseudogene TRBV3-2) and J is TRBJ1-5, with no clear D. There are 12 residues in the CDR3. The V end was cut by 6 bases, the J end by 5 bases, with 8 bases between. The germline gives CDR1 LGHDT, CDR2 YNNKEL (reference sequence). DNA of the CDR3: TGTGCCAGCAGGCAGAGTTATCAGCCCCAGCATTTT. Protein: CASRQSYQPQHF.

This chain connects TRBV5-1 to TRBJ1-4; TRBD1 is a possible D gene (5 bases). This CDR3 has 13 amino acids. Germline CDR1 and CDR2: SGHRS and YFSETQ. Trimming took off 0 bases at V and 10 bases at J, with 10 bases between the two ends. The CDR3 DNA follows: TGCGCCAGCAGCTTGGGGCAGGGATCAAAACTGTTTTTT. It yields the protein CASSLGQGSKLFF.

The chain is built from TRBV19 and TRBJ1-1; D uncertain. V was trimmed by 5 bases and J by 0 bases, leaving 10 bases between them. This CDR3 is 14 amino acids long. CDR1 is LNHDA, CDR2 SQIVND, per germline (reference sequence). As DNA, the CDR3 is TGTGCCAGTAGTTACGACACCGTGAACACTGAAGCTTTCTTT. Translating it yields CASSYDTVNTEAFF.

This chain joins TRBV6-5 and TRBJ2-2; 7 bases map to TRBD2. CDR3 length equals 15 residues. V was pared by 6 bases and J by 6 bases, with 10 bases of the junction left unmatched. Germline V gene data show CDR1 as MNHEY and CDR2 as SVGAGI. Here the CDR3 DNA reads TGTGCCAGCAGAATGGGGGAGGGAGGGGCCGGGGAGCTGTTTTTT. This codes for CASRMGEGGAGELFF.

The chain employs TRBV6-4 and TRBJ1-6, with TRBD1 matching over 11 bases. The CDR3 length is 14 residues. Per germline, CDR1 MRHNA and CDR2 SNTAGT. Trimming at V came to 2 bases and at J to 9 bases, leaving 0 bases not matched to a gene. CDR3 residues: CASSDGTGGSPLHF. CDR3 nucleotides: TGTGCCAGCAGTGACGGGACAGGGGGTTCACCCCTCCACTTT.

The sample holds one count of this clone. The rearrangement uses TRBV10-1 and TRBJ2-5, with TRBD1 as a possible D gene (6 bases). The CDR3 sequence is 16 residues long. The germline V gene has CDR1 WNHNN and CDR2 SYGVQD (reference sequence). V lost 5 bases and J 2 bases, leaving 18 bases between the germline ends. CDR3 protein: CASSRGPDSPQETQYF. The DNA of the CDR3 is TGCGCCAGCAGTCGGGGTCCGGACAGCCCGCAAGAGACCCAGTACTTC.

The chain recombines TRBV6-5 with TRBJ1-2; tentative D call: TRBD1 (6 bases). V lost 5 bases, J lost 0 bases, and 10 bases lay in between. The CDR3 runs to 14 residues. In germline, CDR1 is MNHEY, CDR2 SVGAGI. The CDR3 here is CASSRTASNYGYTF. CDR3 DNA: TGTGCCAGCAGTAGGACAGCTTCTAACTATGGCTACACCTTC.

V usage is TRBV28 and J usage is TRBJ2-7, with D possibly being TRBD1 (5 bases). Trimming took off 7 bases at V and 0 bases at J, with 10 bases between the two ends. Germline values: CDR1 MDHEN, CDR2 SYDVKM. The CDR3 spans 13 residues. The chain's CDR3 is CASNPGSSYEQYF. Here the CDR3 DNA reads TGTGCCAGCAATCCAGGGTCCTCCTACGAGCAGTACTTC.

The chain has TRBV2 and TRBJ2-5, with TRBD2 matching over 10 bases. The trim removed 4 bases at V and 1 base at J, leaving 0 bases unmatched. Germline loops: CDR1 SNHLY, CDR2 FYNNEI. This CDR3 has 14 residues. This chain's CDR3 is CASSGTSGQETQYF. The CDR3 bases are TGTGCCAGCAGTGGGACTAGCGGCCAAGAGACCCAGTACTTC.

The V call is TRBV24-1, the J call TRBJ2-1; D is ambiguous. Germline V gives CDR1 KGHDR, CDR2 SFDVKD. This CDR3 is 12 amino acids long. The V end lost 1 base, the J end lost 8 bases, and 5 bases lay between the germline ends. Written as DNA, the CDR3 is TGTGCCACCAGTGATTTCCAGGATGAGCAGTTCTTC. Translation gives CATSDFQDEQFF.

Only one count was recorded for this clone. In DNA form, the CDR3 reads TGTGCCAGCAGCTTACCCGGGGATACGCAGTATTTT. Translation gives CASSLPGDTQYF. V gene TRBV7-3 combines with J gene TRBJ2-3; D is undetermined. Germline values: CDR1 SGHTA, CDR2 FQGTGA. With 2 bases removed from V and 6 bases from J, the gap between germline ends came to 6 bases. The CDR3 covers 12 residues. Looking up the rest from reference TRBV7-3 and TRBJ2-3 gives the full variable domain: GAGVSQTPSNKVTEKGKYVELRCDPISGHTALYWYRQSLGQGPEFLIYFQGTGAADDSGLPNDRFFAVRPEGSVSTLKIQRTERGDSAVYLCASSLPGDTQYFGPGTRLTVL.

V is TRBV5-6 and J is TRBJ2-7; 8 bases align to TRBD2. From germline, CDR1 is SGHDT and CDR2 YYEEEE. The CDR3 covers 15 residues. V trimming: 4 bases; J trimming: 6 bases; junction bases outside the gene matches: 12. The CDR3 spells CASSNTGREGIEQYF. The DNA of the CDR3 is TGTGCCAGCAGCAATACCGGGAGGGAGGGAATCGAGCAGTACTTC.

This sequence joins TRBV27 and TRBJ2-2; D is uncertain. V lost 3 bases and J lost 0, with 11 bases in between. This CDR3 region has 16 residues. CDR1 is MNHEY and CDR2 is SMNVEV in the germline V gene (reference sequence). Written as DNA, the CDR3 is TGTGCCAGCAGTTTCGACGGTTTCGCGAACACCGGGGAGCTGTTTTTT. Translated, it gives CASSFDGFANTGELFF.

The chain has TRBV14 and TRBJ1-6; D is possibly TRBD1 (6 bases). Trimming pared 0 bases from V and 10 bases from J, leaving 13 bases between. In germline, CDR1 is SGHDN, CDR2 FVKESK. The CDR3 is 15 amino acids. CDR3 amino acids: CASSQDPTGRSPLHF. DNA of the CDR3: TGTGCCAGCAGCCAAGATCCCACAGGGCGATCACCCCTCCACTTT. The entire variable domain, with the rest obtained from reference TRBV14 and TRBJ1-6, is as follows: EAGVTQFPSHSVIEKGQTVTLRCDPISGHDNLYWYRRVMGKEIKFLLHFVKESKQDESGMPNNRFLAERTGGTYSTLKVQPAELEDSGVYFCASSQDPTGRSPLHFGNGTRLTVT.

The CDR3 spells CASSFQGPDTQYF. CDR3 nucleotides: TGTGCCAGCAGCTTCCAGGGACCAGATACGCAGTATTTT. J is TRBJ2-3 and V is TRBV5-4, with D perhaps being TRBD1 or TRBD2 (5 bases each). The CDR3 has 13 residues. In germline, CDR1 is SGHNT, CDR2 YYREEE (reference sequence). V lost 2 bases and J lost 4, with 8 bases in between.

The gene calls are TRBV28 and TRBJ1-1; D unresolved. The CDR3 totals 12 residues. Trimming took off 5 bases at V and 4 bases at J, with 8 bases between the two ends. Germline assignment: CDR1 MDHEN and CDR2 SYDVKM. In DNA, the CDR3 is TGTGCCAGCAGTAGTCGGAGCACTGAAGCTTTCTTT. Its protein is CASSSRSTEAFF.

V is TRBV30 and J is TRBJ1-4, with unresolved D. With 0 bases removed from V and 7 bases from J, the gap between germline ends came to 15 bases. The CDR3 spans 15 residues. Germline V gene lookup returns CDR1 GTSNPN and CDR2 SVGIG (reference sequence). For the CDR3, the DNA is TGTGCCTGGAGTGTACGGGGAGGGAAAGGTGAAAAACTGTTTTTT. Translated: CAWSVRGGKGEKLFF.

This clone was seen a few times. The CDR3 region is CASTIQGGEQYF. The DNA for the CDR3 is TGCGCCAGCACTATTCAGGGAGGCGAGCAGTACTTC. The V and J genes are TRBV5-1 and TRBJ2-7; tentatively, D is TRBD2 (6 bases). Germline CDR1 reads SGHRS; CDR2 reads YFSETQ. Trimming stripped 6 bases from V and 6 bases from J, with 13 bases between. There are 12 residues in the CDR3.